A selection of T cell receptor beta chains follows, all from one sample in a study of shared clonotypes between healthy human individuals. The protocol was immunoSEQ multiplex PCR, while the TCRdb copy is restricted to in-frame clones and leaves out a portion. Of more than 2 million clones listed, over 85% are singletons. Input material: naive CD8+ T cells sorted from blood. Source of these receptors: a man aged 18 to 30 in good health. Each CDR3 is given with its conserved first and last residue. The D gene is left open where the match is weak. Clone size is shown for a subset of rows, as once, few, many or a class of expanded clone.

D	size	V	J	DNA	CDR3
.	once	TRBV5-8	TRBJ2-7	TGTGCCAGCAGCCCCTCCGGCGGTGCCTACGAGCAGTACTTC	CASSPSGGAYEQYF
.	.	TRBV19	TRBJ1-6	TGTGCCAGTAGTATCTTTGGCGGGGCAGGGAATTCACCCCTCCACTTT	CASSIFGGAGNSPLHF
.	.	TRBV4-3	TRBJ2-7	TGCGCCAGCAGCCAAGAACTAGGGTACGAGCAGTACTTC	CASSQELGYEQYF
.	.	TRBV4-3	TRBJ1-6	TGCGCCAGCAGCCAAGAGGCCTCTTGGGAGGGTAATTCACCCCTCCACTTT	CASSQEASWEGNSPLHF
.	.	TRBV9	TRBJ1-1	TGTGCCAGCAGCGTAGGCTACGGACTTGCGAACACTGAAGCTTTCTTT	CASSVGYGLANTEAFF
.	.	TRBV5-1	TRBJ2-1	TGCGCCAGCAGCTTGGTAGGCGATGAGCAGTTCTTC	CASSLVGDEQFF
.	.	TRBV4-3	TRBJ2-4	TGCGCCAGCGCAATGGGCAGTGGAGGTGACATTCAGTACTTC	CASAMGSGGDIQYF
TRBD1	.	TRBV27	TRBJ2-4	TGTGCCAGCAGTTTTTCCCCGGGGACAGGCAAAAACATTCAGTACTTC	CASSFSPGTGKNIQYF
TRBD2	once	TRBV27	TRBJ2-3	TGTGCCAGCAGACGAGCGGGAACCACAGATACGCAGTATTTT	CASRRAGTTDTQYF
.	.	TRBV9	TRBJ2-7	TGTGCCAGCAGCGTAGATCCGAGCTACGAGCAGTACTTC	CASSVDPSYEQYF
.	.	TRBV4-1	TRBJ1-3	TGCGCCAGCAGCCAAGTGGCCGACTCTGGAAACACCATATATTTT	CASSQVADSGNTIYF
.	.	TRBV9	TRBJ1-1	TGTGCCAGCAGCGGATTGACAACATCGAGTGAAGCTTTCTTT	CASSGLTTSSEAFF
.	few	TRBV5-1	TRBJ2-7	TGCGCCAGCAGCATCCGGGGGCCCTCTTACGTGGAGCAGTACTTC	CASSIRGPSYVEQYF
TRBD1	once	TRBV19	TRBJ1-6	TGTGCCAGTAGTATTAGTGGACAGGGTAATTCACCCCTCCACTTT	CASSISGQGNSPLHF
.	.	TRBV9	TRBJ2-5	TGTGCCAGCAGCGTAGTGGCAGGGCAAGAGACCCAGTACTTC	CASSVVAGQETQYF
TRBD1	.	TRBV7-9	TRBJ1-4	TGTGCCAGCAGCCTACAGGGGGGAAATGAAAAACTGTTTTTT	CASSLQGGNEKLFF
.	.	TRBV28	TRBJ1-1	TGTGCCAGCAGTTGGGAAGGGGCGAACACTGAAGCTTTCTTT	CASSWEGANTEAFF
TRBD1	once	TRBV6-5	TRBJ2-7	TGTGCCAGCAGTTACTCGACAGGGGAGGTTTTCTACGAGCAGTACTTC	CASSYSTGEVFYEQYF
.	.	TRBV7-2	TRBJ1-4	TGTGCCAGCACCTTAGGCAGACATGAAAAACTGTTTTTT	CASTLGRHEKLFF
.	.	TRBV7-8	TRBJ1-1	TGTGCCAGCAGCCTTACCAACCTTGGGACTGAAGCTTTCTTT	CASSLTNLGTEAFF
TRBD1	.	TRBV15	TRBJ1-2	TGTGCCACCAGCAGAGATCAGGGGGCCCGAGGCTACACCTTC	CATSRDQGARGYTF
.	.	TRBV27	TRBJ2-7	TGTGCCAGCAGTTTATCGGGAGACACATCCTACGAGCAGTACTTC	CASSLSGDTSYEQYF
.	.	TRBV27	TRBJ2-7	TGTGCCAGCAGTTTACACCACTTTAACGAGCAGTACTTC	CASSLHHFNEQYF
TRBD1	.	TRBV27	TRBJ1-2	TGTGCCAGCAGTTCAACAGGGGGGGATGGCTACACCTTC	CASSSTGGDGYTF
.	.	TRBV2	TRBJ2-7	TGTGCCAGCAGTCTGACGACCAATACCTACGAGCAGTACTTC	CASSLTTNTYEQYF
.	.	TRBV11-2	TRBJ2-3	TGTGCCAGCAGCTTAGGCTCCCGACTGGGCACAGATACGCAGTATTTT	CASSLGSRLGTDTQYF
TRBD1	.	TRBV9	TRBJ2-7	TGTGCCAGCAGCGTATCGGGACAGTCCTACGAGCAGTACTTC	CASSVSGQSYEQYF
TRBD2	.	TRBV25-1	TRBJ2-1	TGTGCCAGCAGTGAAGAGGAGGTAGCGGGATACAATGAGCAGTTCTTC	CASSEEEVAGYNEQFF
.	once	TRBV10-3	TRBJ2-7	TGTGCCACCGAGAACAGGGAGGATAGCTACGAGCAGTACTTC	CATENREDSYEQYF
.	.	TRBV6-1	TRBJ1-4	TGTGCCAGCAGTGATGGGAGGGTCGGAAGAGAAAAACTGTTTTTT	CASSDGRVGREKLFF
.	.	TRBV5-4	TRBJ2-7	TGTGCCAGCAGCTTGGGGTATGGGAGCTCCTACGAGCAGTACTTC	CASSLGYGSSYEQYF
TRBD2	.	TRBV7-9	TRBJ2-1	TGTGCCAGCAGCTTAGGCCTAGCGGGGGGTCCGTACAATGAGCAGTTCTTC	CASSLGLAGGPYNEQFF
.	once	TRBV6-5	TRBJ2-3	TGTGCCAGCAGTTACGGGGCACACCTTAGGGATACGCAGTATTTT	CASSYGAHLRDTQYF
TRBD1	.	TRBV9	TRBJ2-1	TGTGCCAGCAGCGGGGCTCCGGGACAGCTTAATGAGCAGTTCTTC	CASSGAPGQLNEQFF
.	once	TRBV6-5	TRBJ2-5	TGTGCCAGCAGTTACTCCCGACAGCAAGAGACCCAGTACTTC	CASSYSRQQETQYF
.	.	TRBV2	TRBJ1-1	TGTGCCAGCAGTCTTCCCCCGGAGAACACTGAAGCTTTCTTT	CASSLPPENTEAFF
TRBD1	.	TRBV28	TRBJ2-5	TGTGCCAGCAGTCTCAGACAGGGGGAAAGGGAGACCCAGTACTTC	CASSLRQGERETQYF
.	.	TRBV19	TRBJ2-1	TGTGCCAGTAGTATAGGCGTCCCGTTCAATGAGCAGTTCTTC	CASSIGVPFNEQFF
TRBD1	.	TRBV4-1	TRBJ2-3	TGCGCCAGCAGCCCCCGACAGGGCCCGACTAGCACAGATACGCAGTATTTT	CASSPRQGPTSTDTQYF
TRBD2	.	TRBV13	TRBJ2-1	TGTGCCAGCAGCTCCCTTACCCTGACTAGCCCGAGCTCCTACAATGAGCAGTTCTTC	CASSSLTLTSPSSYNEQFF
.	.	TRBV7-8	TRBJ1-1	TGTGCCAGCAGCTCCAGGTCTCAGGTGAACACTGAAGCTTTCTTT	CASSSRSQVNTEAFF